This T cell receptor beta chain is from a study of post-analysis software for immune sequencing data. Overall study: There were relapsing-remitting, secondary progressive and progressive-relapsing multiple sclerosis among the disease courses included. General study results and limits: The five TRBV segments detected at higher frequency in patients than in controls included TRBV5-6, TRBV5-1 and TRBV20-1. Those with multiple sclerosis, the patient group, showed significantly lower normalized Chao1 diversity than controls.

CDR1 is MNHEY, CDR2 SMNVEV, per germline (reference sequence). This CDR3 contains 15 residues. The table lists this clonotype with a few counts. What it binds is not known. Included in the TCR beta cDNA libraries were unique molecular identifiers. Using its own MiXCR run on the PCR reads, TCRdb lists one record per CDR3 protein. The table shows 650,000 to 850,000 distinct CDR3 sequences, with roughly 50% occurring only once. The chain uses TRBV27 and TRBJ2-4; the match to TRBD1 covers 7 bases. The closer fit of TRBJ2-7 to the DNA end suggests the J call may be wrong. The sequence came from a girl under 18 with multiple sclerosis. Sequencing was done on a sample of blood. The CDR3 DNA follows: TGTGCCAGCAGTCCTGGGACAGAGTGGGGGTACGAGCAGTACTTC. The encoded protein is CASSPGTEWGYEQYF.